A selection of T cell receptor beta chains follows, all from one sample in a study of CD8+ T cells in alopecia areata. Sequenced by immunoSEQ multiplex PCR; TCRdb stores in-frame clones only, minus some. This sample yields roughly 180,000 clones, of which roughly 60% are seen a single time; about 1.7% belongs to the top ten. The specimen was CD4+ T cells sorted from blood, collected at week 0. Receptor source: a human donor with alopecia areata. Both conserved end residues are part of each CDR3. The D gene is left open where the match is weak. Not every row has a clone size; where given, it reads once, few, many or a size class.

TRBJ2-5 15 many TRBV5-1 TRBD2 CASSSRSSGQETQYF TGCGCCAGCAGCTCCCGGTCTAGCGGTCAAGAGACCCAGTACTTC
TRBJ1-4 11 . TRBV29-1 . CSATVGEKLFF TGCAGCGCCACTGTGGGTGAAAAACTGTTTTTT
TRBJ1-1 10 . TRBV20-1 . CSARGMPAPF TGCAGTGCTAGGGGCATGCCGGCCCCCTTT
TRBJ1-2 15 few TRBV7-2 . CASSLPRGVGGGYTF TGTGCCAGCAGCTTACCCCGGGGTGTCGGTGGTGGCTACACCTTC
TRBJ2-3 11 . TRBV29-1 . CSVTPTDTQYF TGCAGCGTCACCCCCACAGATACGCAGTATTTT
TRBJ1-1 11 . TRBV29-1 TRBD1 CSVGQAREAFF TGCAGCGTGGGACAGGCTCGTGAAGCTTTCTTT
TRBJ1-1 12 few TRBV25-1 . CASSDTNTEAFF TGTGCCAGCAGTGACACGAACACTGAAGCTTTCTTT
TRBJ2-3 12 . TRBV29-1 . CSVESGTDTQYF TGCAGCGTTGAATCGGGGACAGATACGCAGTATTTT
TRBJ2-7 16 . TRBV9 . CASSVGGSEGYYEQYF TGTGCCAGCAGCGTAGGAGGCTCCGAGGGATACTACGAGCAGTACTTC
TRBJ2-6 16 few TRBV4-3 . CASSQDRISGANVLTF TGCGCCAGCAGCCAAGATCGGATCTCTGGGGCCAACGTCCTGACTTTC
TRBJ1-1 14 few TRBV5-6 . CASRTTGMNTEAFF TGTGCCAGCAGAACGACAGGAATGAACACTGAAGCTTTCTTT
TRBJ2-2 11 . TRBV23-1 . CASSQRWELFF TGCGCCAGCAGTCAACGATGGGAGCTGTTTTTT
TRBJ1-1 11 . TRBV29-1 . CSLSGPQFPFF TGCAGCCTCTCGGGACCCCAGTTCCCTTTCTTT
TRBJ2-3 12 . TRBV29-1 . CSVELGTDTQYF TGCAGCGTGGAACTAGGGACAGATACGCAGTATTTT
TRBJ2-2 16 . TRBV9 . CASSPRGTDNTGELFF TGTGCCAGCAGCCCGCGCGGGACAGACAACACCGGGGAGCTGTTTTTT
TRBJ1-2 12 . TRBV27 TRBD1 CASSFSGGGYTF TGTGCCAGCAGTTTTTCAGGGGGCGGCTACACCTTC
TRBJ2-5 15 few TRBV29-1 . CSVVSWAEAQETQYF TGCAGCGTTGTGTCTTGGGCTGAAGCTCAAGAGACCCAGTACTTC
TRBJ1-5 13 . TRBV2 . CASGMRGNQPQHF TGTGCCAGCGGTATGAGGGGCAATCAGCCCCAGCATTTT
TRBJ2-1 19 . TRBV4-1 . CASSQDPLGTGADYNEQFF TGCGCCAGCAGCCAAGACCCCCTCGGGACGGGGGCCGACTACAATGAGCAGTTCTTC
TRBJ1-5 15 . TRBV7-2 . CASSLEGIGNQPQHF TGTGCCAGCAGCTTGGAGGGGATTGGCAATCAGCCCCAGCATTTT
TRBJ1-6 13 . TRBV29-1 . CSVQQGKNSPLHF TGCAGCGTTCAGCAGGGGAAGAATTCACCCCTCCACTTT
TRBJ2-3 14 . TRBV7-9 . CASSDLASTDTQYF TGTGCCAGCAGCGATTTAGCGAGCACAGATACGCAGTATTTT
TRBJ1-5 15 few TRBV19 . CASSMDDSWNQPQHF TGTGCCAGTAGTATGGACGACAGTTGGAATCAGCCCCAGCATTTT
TRBJ1-6 17 . TRBV5-6 . CASSLRIGSSYNSPLHF TGTGCCAGCAGCTTGCGTATAGGGAGCTCCTATAATTCACCCCTCCACTTT
TRBJ1-2 15 . TRBV4-3 . CASSQETPDLSGYTF TGCGCCAGCAGCCAAGAAACCCCGGACTTGAGTGGCTACACCTTC
TRBJ2-2 13 . TRBV29-1 . CSVEGDNTGELFF TGCAGCGTTGAGGGGGACAACACCGGGGAGCTGTTTTTT
TRBJ2-5 14 . TRBV11-2 . CASSSRDKGETQYF TGTGCCAGCAGCTCACGGGACAAAGGAGAGACCCAGTACTTC
TRBJ2-1 15 . TRBV5-6 . CASSLEPSPYNEQFF TGTGCCAGCAGCTTGGAACCAAGCCCCTACAATGAGCAGTTCTTC
TRBJ1-4 16 few TRBV6-1 TRBD1 CASSAATGVGGEKLFF TGTGCCAGCAGTGCGGCGACAGGGGTTGGTGGTGAAAAACTGTTTTTT
TRBJ2-2 12 . TRBV11-3 . CASSFFSGELFF TGTGCCAGCAGCTTTTTTTCCGGGGAGCTGTTTTTT
TRBJ1-6 15 few TRBV6-6 TRBD1 CASSSPTGGNSPLHF TGTGCCAGCAGTTCGCCGACAGGGGGTAATTCACCCCTCCACTTT
TRBJ1-6 15 few TRBV28 . CASGRAGQFYSPLHF TGTGCCAGCGGTAGGGCCGGACAGTTCTACTCACCCCTCCACTTT
TRBJ2-1 12 . TRBV25-1 TRBD1 CASSEPDRDPFF TGTGCCAGCAGTGAGCCCGACAGGGATCCGTTCTTC
TRBJ1-4 10 . TRBV5-7 . CASSFRPSDF TGTGCCAGCAGCTTTCGGCCATCAGACTTT
TRBJ2-2 13 once TRBV13 . CASSLRGTGELFF TGTGCCAGCAGCTTACGGGGCACCGGGGAGCTGTTTTTT
TRBJ1-6 15 . TRBV7-6 . CASSLDGAARSPLHF TGTGCCAGCAGCTTAGACGGTGCAGCTAGGAGCCCCCTCCACTTT
TRBJ2-5 14 . TRBV4-3 . CASSQDRPGETQYF TGCGCCAGCAGCCAAGATCGTCCCGGGGAGACCCAGTACTTC
TRBJ2-2 13 . TRBV29-1 . CSVEDRVGGELFF TGCAGCGTTGAAGACAGGGTGGGCGGGGAGCTGTTTTTT
TRBJ2-6 12 . TRBV29-1 . CSVEAGANVLTF TGCAGCGTTGAAGCCGGGGCCAACGTCCTGACTTTC
TRBJ2-3 13 . TRBV12-5 . CASGLTGGDTQYF TGTGCTAGTGGTTTGACCGGAGGGGATACGCAGTATTTT
TRBJ2-2 10 . TRBV29-1 . CSASSGELFF TGCAGCGCCTCTAGCGGGGAGCTGTTTTTT
TRBJ1-2 16 . TRBV29-1 . CSVAVLSAGINYGYTF TGCAGCGTTGCGGTATTGAGCGCCGGCATCAACTATGGCTACACCTTC
TRBJ1-6 12 . TRBV10-3 . CAIRTGNSPLHF TGTGCCATCAGAACAGGGAATTCACCCCTCCACTTT
TRBJ1-1 13 . TRBV7-9 . CASSRTENTEAFF TGTGCCAGCAGCCGCACTGAGAACACTGAAGCTTTCTTT
TRBJ2-5 13 few TRBV29-1 . CSVKGQYQETQYF TGCAGCGTTAAAGGACAGTACCAAGAGACCCAGTACTTC
TRBJ1-2 12 . TRBV30 . CAWSVPGYGYTF TGTGCCTGGAGTGTACCCGGATATGGCTACACCTTC
TRBJ1-1 13 . TRBV29-1 . CSVERQMNTEAFF TGCAGCGTTGAAAGACAGATGAACACTGAAGCTTTCTTT
TRBJ2-5 15 once TRBV5-6 TRBD1 CASSLKAGTGGTQYF TGTGCCAGCAGCCTAAAAGCCGGGACAGGGGGGACCCAGTACTTC